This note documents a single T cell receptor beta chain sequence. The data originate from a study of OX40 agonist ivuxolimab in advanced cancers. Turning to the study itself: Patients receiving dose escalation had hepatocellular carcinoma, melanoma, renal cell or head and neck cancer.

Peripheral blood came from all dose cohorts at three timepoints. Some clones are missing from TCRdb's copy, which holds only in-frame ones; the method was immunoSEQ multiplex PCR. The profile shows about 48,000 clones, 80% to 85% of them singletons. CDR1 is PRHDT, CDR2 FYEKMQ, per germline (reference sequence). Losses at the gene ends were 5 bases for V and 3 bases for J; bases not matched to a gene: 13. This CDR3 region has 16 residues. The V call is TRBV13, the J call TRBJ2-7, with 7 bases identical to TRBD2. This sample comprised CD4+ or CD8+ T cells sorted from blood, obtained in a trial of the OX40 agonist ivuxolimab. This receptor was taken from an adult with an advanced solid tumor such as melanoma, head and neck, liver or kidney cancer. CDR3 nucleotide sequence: TGTGCCAGCAGCCCCGCAAAGGGGAGGGTAGTCTACGAGCAGTACTTC. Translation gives CASSPAKGRVVYEQYF.